This TCR beta chain was sequenced in a study of shared clonotypes between healthy human individuals. Study-level background: Used for every donor were three CD4 naive, three CD4 memory, two CD8 naive and one CD8 memory plate.

CDR3 length: 11 residues. J gave up 12 bases and V 6 bases, and 8 bases lay outside the gene matches. Germline values: CDR1 SQVTM, CDR2 ANQGSEA. Positively selected for CCR7, the CD45RO-negative cells used as naive CD8 cells excluded terminally differentiated effector memory CD45RA+ cells. Donors included only healthy HIV-negative adults lacking recent acute infections or vaccinations. Per the original data handling: Sequence data from immunoSEQ were junction-only and lacked quality scores; consequently, filtering differed. The table came from immunoSEQ multiplex PCR; TCRdb's copy has only in-frame clones and leaves some out. The V and J calls and the clone size are those of that table, but D and trimming were determined from the DNA. The sample has approximately 590,000 clones, around 95% seen once.

The receptor comes from a woman aged 25 to 39 in good health. This chain joins TRBV29-1 and TRBJ2-1; 7 bases fit TRBD1. The sample consisted of naive CD8+ T cells sorted from blood. CDR3 in DNA: TGCAGCGTAGTAACAGGGGTTGCGCAGTTCTTC. Encoded protein: CSVVTGVAQFF.